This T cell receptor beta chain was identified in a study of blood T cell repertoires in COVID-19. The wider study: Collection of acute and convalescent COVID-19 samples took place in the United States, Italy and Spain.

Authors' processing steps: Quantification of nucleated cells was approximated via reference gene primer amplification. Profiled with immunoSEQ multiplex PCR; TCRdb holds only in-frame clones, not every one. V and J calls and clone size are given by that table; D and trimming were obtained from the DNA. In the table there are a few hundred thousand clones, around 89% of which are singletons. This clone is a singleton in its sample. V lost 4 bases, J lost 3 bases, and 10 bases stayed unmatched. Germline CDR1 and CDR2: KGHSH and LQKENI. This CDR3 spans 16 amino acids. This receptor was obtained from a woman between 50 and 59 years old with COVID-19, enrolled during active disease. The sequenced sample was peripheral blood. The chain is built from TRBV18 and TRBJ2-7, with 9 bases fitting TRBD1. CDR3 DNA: TGTGCCAGCTCACTCGGGACAGGGTCACCGGGCTACGAGCAGTACTTC. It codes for CASSLGTGSPGYEQYF.